This T cell receptor beta chain was found in a study of blood T cell repertoires in COVID-19. On the study more broadly: Samples came from the United States, Italy and Spain, spanning acute and convalescent COVID-19. T cells, B-cell-depleted T cells, or PBMCs provided the cDNA or gDNA that served as material.

This CDR3 contains 16 residues. V lost 2 bases to trimming and J lost 2 bases, with 13 bases between them. Germline V CDR1 and CDR2: MDHEN, SYDVKM. The table lists this clone with a few counts. Authors' analysis steps: By means of reference gene primer amplification, nucleated cell counts were estimated. Assay: immunoSEQ multiplex PCR; the TCRdb copy retains only in-frame clones and omits some. V, J and clone size are those of that table, while D and trimming were read from the DNA. The repertoire holds around 30,000 clones, with about 85% as singletons. The specimen was peripheral blood. The sequence was obtained from a woman aged 55-70 years with active COVID-19. The V gene is TRBV28, the J gene TRBJ1-5; possible D gene TRBD1, 6 bases. The CDR3 DNA reads TGTGCCAGCAGTTTAATGGGGGGGCGAGGCAATCAGCCCCAGCATTTT. It encodes CASSLMGGRGNQPQHF.